This TCR beta chain was observed in a study of blood T cell repertoires in COVID-19. Study at large: The United States, Italy and Spain provided the acute and convalescent COVID-19 samples.

Allocation to cohorts depended on clinical history reported by the participants. Exposed participants came across a COVID-19 case within 2 weeks before study entry. Original data processing: Amplification of reference gene primers provided the estimated nucleated cell counts. TCRdb's table, derived via immunoSEQ multiplex PCR, lists solely in-frame clones and lacks some. That table gives V, J and clone size, and the DNA gave D and trimming. The table lists 150,000 to 200,000 clones, approximately 83% of them singletons. The J segment lost 2 bases and the V segment lost 3 bases, leaving 4 bases of the junction unmatched. The CDR3 extends over 15 amino acids. Per the germline V gene, CDR1 is MGHRA and CDR2 is YSYEKL.

Sequencing used PBMCs or T cells enriched from blood (not recorded which). The sequence came from a man in his sixties or seventies who had been exposed to COVID-19. The V and J genes are TRBV4-1 and TRBJ1-1; TRBD1 agrees at 9 bases. The CDR3 DNA reads TGCGCCAGCAGCCAGGACAGGGGTTTTAACACTGAAGCTTTCTTT. This codes for CASSQDRGFNTEAFF.